Sequencing of this T cell receptor beta chain was carried out in a study of regulatory T cells in long-lasting Graves disease. Arm-PCR of CDR3 regions with iRepertoire HTBI primers generated TCR beta libraries. One entry per CDR3 protein results from TCRdb running MiXCR on the multiplex PCR reads. Of around 450,000 distinct CDR3 sequences listed, 15% are singletons. The time point: newly diagnosed GD, antithyroid drugs for less than 3 months. Extracted PBMC RNA gave rise to the TCR library. The CDR3 length is 13 residues. Germline CDR1 MDHEN, CDR2 SYDVKM. Trimming took 5 bases from V and 0 from J, leaving 7 bases between them. This clonotype was recorded many times. These same records also appear under a second study, on T cells in Graves' hyperthyroidism and ophthalmopathy.

J is TRBJ1-1 and V is TRBV28; D gene ambiguous. Sequencing used peripheral blood mononuclear cells (PBMCs), obtained at new diagnosis, from a patient treated with antithyroid drugs. This clonotype was obtained from a woman aged 40 to 55 with Graves disease. CDR3 in DNA: TGTGCCAGCAGTCCCGAGATGAACACTGAAGCTTTCTTT. This translates into CASSPEMNTEAFF. The full variable domain, its missing parts supplied by reference TRBV28 and TRBJ1-1, is DVKVTQSSRYLVKRTGEKVFLECVQDMDHENMFWYRQDPGLGLRLIYFSYDVKMKEKGDIPEGYSVSREKKERFSLILESASTNQTSMYLCASSPEMNTEAFFGQGTRLTVV.